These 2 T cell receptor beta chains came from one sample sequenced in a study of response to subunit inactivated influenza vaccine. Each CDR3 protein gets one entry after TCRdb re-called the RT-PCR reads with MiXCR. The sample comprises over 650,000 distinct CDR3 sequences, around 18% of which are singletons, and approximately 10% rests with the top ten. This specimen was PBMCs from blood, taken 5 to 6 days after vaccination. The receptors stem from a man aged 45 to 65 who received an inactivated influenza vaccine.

CDR3 DNA: TGTGCCAGCAGCTTATTTCTGGGGGCCGATCTTAACTATGGCTACACCTTC. Amino acids: CASSLFLGADLNYGYTF. The rearrangement links TRBV7-2 to TRBJ1-2; TRBD1 might be the D (6 bases). V was pared by 2 bases and J by 1 base, with 17 bases between. CDR1 and CDR2 from the germline V gene are SGHTA and FQGNSA. This CDR3 has 17 residues. The entire variable domain, with the rest obtained from reference TRBV7-2 and TRBJ1-2, is as follows: GAGVSQSPSNKVTEKGKDVELRCDPISGHTALYWYRQSLGQGLEFLIYFQGNSAPDKSGLPSDRFSAERTGGSVSTLTIQRTQQEDSAVYLCASSLFLGADLNYGYTFGSGTRLTVV.

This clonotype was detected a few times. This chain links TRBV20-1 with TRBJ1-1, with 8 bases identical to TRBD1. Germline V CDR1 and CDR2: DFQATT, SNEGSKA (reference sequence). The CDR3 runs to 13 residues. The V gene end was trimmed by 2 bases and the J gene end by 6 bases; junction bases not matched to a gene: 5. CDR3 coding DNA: TGCAGTGCTAGACTAACAGGGGGTTCTGAAGCTTTCTTT. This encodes CSARLTGGSEAFF.